This record looks at one TCR beta chain sequence and its context. As yet, its antigen is unknown. This record comes from a study of cytomegalovirus exposure and HLA in healthy donors. Study results and caveats: The tendency of first-cohort TCR clusters to co-occur in the 110 or so validation repertoires emerged from a later analysis. Some TCR beta chains (around 160 of them) were listed as cytomegalovirus-associated.

Trimming cost V 7 bases and J 2 bases, with 11 bases left between them. CDR1 is SGHRS, CDR2 YFSETQ, per germline. The CDR3 runs 13 residues. Separation from the roughly 670-subject first cohort characterized the roughly 120-subject validation cohort, to which the donors belonged. Here immunoSEQ multiplex PCR was the method, and the copy in TCRdb shows in-frame clones only, minus some. The sample comprises around 150,000 clones, about 90% of which are singletons, and 3% to 3.5% rests with the top ten. The V call is TRBV5-1, the J call TRBJ2-3; TRBD2 is a possible D gene (5 bases). The source material was PBMCs. This clonotype was obtained from a young woman in good health and CMV-seropositive. As DNA, the CDR3 is TGCGCCAGCCACTCGGGGTCCACAGATACGCAGTATTTT. Protein sequence: CASHSGSTDTQYF.